This TCR beta chain was obtained from a study of naive and memory T cell subsets. The beta constant-region primer was an equimolar mix of two oligonucleotides covering TRBC1 and TRBC2. Nested alpha and beta constant-region primers with the SP2 primer drove four PCR rounds on ligated cDNA. MiXCR, run by TCRdb on the UMI-ligation and nested PCR reads, gives a single entry per CDR3 protein. The sample holds over 65,000 distinct CDR3 sequences, 8% to 9.5% seen once. This clonotype was recorded at least ten times. The antigen is undetermined. Notes on the study in general: Diversity fell and Gini index rose from naive through CM, EM, EMRA. Over 95% of naive TCR sequences appeared only once after error correction, unlike memory subsets. Clonotypes here are unpaired alpha or beta chain sequences.

CMV status came from CD4+ IFNgamma after overnight CMV lysate stimulation. J gave up 6 bases and V 4 bases, and 3 bases lay outside the gene matches. Germline V gene data show CDR1 as SSHAT and CDR2 as FNYEAQ (reference sequence). The CDR3 has 15 residues. This TCR was sampled from a human donor in good health. The chain carries TRBV7-7 and TRBJ2-1; 13 positions match TRBD2. Material: naive CD8+ T cells from blood. The CDR3 sequence is CASSSGLAGFNEQFF. The CDR3 DNA reads as TGTGCCAGCAGCTCGGGACTAGCGGGATTCAATGAGCAGTTCTTC.